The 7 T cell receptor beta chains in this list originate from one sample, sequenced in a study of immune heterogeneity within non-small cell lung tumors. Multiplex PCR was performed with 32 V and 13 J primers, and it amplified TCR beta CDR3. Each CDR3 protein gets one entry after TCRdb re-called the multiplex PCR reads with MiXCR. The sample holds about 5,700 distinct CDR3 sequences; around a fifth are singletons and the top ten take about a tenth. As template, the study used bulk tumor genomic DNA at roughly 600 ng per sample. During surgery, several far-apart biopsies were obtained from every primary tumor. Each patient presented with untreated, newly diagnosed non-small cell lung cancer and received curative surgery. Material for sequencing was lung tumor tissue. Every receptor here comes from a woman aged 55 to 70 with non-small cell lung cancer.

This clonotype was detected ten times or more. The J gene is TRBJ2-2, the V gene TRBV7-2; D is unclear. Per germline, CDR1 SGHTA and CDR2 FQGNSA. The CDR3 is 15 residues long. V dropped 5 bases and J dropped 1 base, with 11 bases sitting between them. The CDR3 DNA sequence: TGTGCCAGCAGCCCAAGCGTCTTGAACACCGGGGAGCTGTTTTTT. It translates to CASSPSVLNTGELFF. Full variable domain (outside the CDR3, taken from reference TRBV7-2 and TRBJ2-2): GAGVSQSPSNKVTEKGKDVELRCDPISGHTALYWYRQSLGQGLEFLIYFQGNSAPDKSGLPSDRFSAERTGGSVSTLTIQRTQQEDSAVYLCASSPSVLNTGELFFGEGSRLTVL.

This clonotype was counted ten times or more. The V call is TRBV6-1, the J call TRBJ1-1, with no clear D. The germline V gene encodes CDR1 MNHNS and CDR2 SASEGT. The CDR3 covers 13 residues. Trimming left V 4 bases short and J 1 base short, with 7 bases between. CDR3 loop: CASSVRWNTEAFF. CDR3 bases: TGTGCCAGCAGTGTCCGATGGAACACTGAAGCTTTCTTT.

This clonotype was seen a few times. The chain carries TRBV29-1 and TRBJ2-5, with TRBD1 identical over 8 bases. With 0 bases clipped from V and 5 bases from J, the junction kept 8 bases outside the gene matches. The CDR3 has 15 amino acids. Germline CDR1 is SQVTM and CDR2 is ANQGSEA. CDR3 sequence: CSVEDDRGRGETQYF. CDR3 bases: TGCAGCGTTGAAGACGACAGGGGAAGAGGGGAGACCCAGTACTTC.

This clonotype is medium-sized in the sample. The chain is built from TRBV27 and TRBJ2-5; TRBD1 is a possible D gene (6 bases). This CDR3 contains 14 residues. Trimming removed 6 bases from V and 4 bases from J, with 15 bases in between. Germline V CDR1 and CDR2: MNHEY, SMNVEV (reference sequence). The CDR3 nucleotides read TGTGCCAGCAGCACTAGAGGGGGTTTAGAGACCCAGTACTTC. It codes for CASSTRGGLETQYF.

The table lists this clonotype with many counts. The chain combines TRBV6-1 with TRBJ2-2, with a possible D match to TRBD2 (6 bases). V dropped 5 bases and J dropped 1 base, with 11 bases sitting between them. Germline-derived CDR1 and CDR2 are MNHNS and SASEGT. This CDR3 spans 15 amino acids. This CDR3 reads CASSYSSENTGELFF. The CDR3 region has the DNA TGTGCCAGCAGTTATTCTAGCGAGAACACCGGGGAGCTGTTTTTT.

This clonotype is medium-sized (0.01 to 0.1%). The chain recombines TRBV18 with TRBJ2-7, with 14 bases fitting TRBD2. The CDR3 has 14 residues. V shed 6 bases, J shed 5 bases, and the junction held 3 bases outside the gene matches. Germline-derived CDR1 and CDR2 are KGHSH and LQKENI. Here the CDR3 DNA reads TGTGCCAGCTCGTTGGGACTAGCGGGAGACGAGCAGTACTTC. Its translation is CASSLGLAGDEQYF.

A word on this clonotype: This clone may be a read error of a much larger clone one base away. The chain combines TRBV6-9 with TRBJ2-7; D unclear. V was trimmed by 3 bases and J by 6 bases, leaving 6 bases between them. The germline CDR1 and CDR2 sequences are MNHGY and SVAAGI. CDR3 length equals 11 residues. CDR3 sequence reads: CASSYLLEQYF. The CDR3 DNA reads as TGTGCCAGCAGTTACCTGCTCGAGCAGTACTTC.